This record concerns one T cell receptor beta chain sequence. Treatment of the sample: roughly 20 received Ad26.COV2.S at low or high dose, single or two shots; about five received placebo; per-sample allocation not given. Material that was analyzed had been drawn on day 63 after the first vaccine or placebo injection. Only in-frame clones appear in the TCRdb table, and some are missing; sequencing was by immunoSEQ multiplex PCR. The sample has some 450,000 clones; 90% are singletons. Trimming took 5 bases from V and 6 from J; bases not matched to a gene: 6. The CDR3 sequence is 15 residues long. Looked up from germline, CDR1 is MNHEY and CDR2 is SVGEGT. The data belong to a study of Ad26.COV2.S vaccination and SARS-CoV-2 variants.

Source: peripheral blood, taken in a trial of Ad26.COV2.S vaccine versus placebo. This chain uses TRBV6-2 or TRBV6-3 with TRBJ2-7, with 14 positions matching TRBD2. This clonotype originated in a person aged 18-60 years who received the Ad26.COV2.S COVID-19 vaccine or a placebo. CDR3 DNA sequence: TGTGCCAGCAGTCCACCGGGACTAGCGGGGGCCGAGCAGTACTTC. It codes for CASSPPGLAGAEQYF.